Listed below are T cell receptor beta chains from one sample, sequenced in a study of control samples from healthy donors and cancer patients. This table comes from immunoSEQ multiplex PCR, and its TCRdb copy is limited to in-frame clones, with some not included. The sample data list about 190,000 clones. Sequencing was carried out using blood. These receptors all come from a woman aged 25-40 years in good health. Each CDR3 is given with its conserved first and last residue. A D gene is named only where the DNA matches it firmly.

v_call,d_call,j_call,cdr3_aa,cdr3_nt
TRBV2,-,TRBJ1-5,CASSRTQGQPQHF,TGTGCCAGCAGTAGAACCCAGGGCCAGCCCCAGCATTTT
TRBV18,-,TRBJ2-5,CASSGSQAETQYF,TGTGCCAGCTCGGGCAGCCAAGCGGAGACCCAGTACTTC
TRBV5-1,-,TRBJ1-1,CASSLDGGERTEAFF,TGCGCCAGCAGCTTGGATGGAGGGGAGAGAACTGAAGCTTTCTTT
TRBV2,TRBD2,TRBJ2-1,CASTGGLAYNEQFF,TGTGCCAGCACGGGGGGACTGGCCTACAATGAGCAGTTCTTC
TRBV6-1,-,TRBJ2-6,CASSEGVSGANVLTF,TGTGCCAGCAGTGAAGGGGTCTCTGGGGCCAACGTCCTGACTTTC
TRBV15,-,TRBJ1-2,CATSTRLNRYTF,TGTGCCACCAGCACCCGTCTGAATCGCTACACCTTC
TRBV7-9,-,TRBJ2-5,CAILNLERETQYF,TGTGCCATCCTGAATTTAGAGCGGGAGACCCAGTACTTC
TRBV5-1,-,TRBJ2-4,CASSLLPGSAKNIQYF,TGCGCCAGCAGCTTACTTCCCGGGTCTGCCAAAAACATTCAGTACTTC
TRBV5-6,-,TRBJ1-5,CASSLGGINQPQHF,TGTGCCAGCAGCTTAGGGGGGATCAATCAGCCCCAGCATTTT
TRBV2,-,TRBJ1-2,CASSESRDHGYTF,TGTGCCAGCAGTGAATCCAGGGATCATGGCTACACCTTC
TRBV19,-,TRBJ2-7,CASSATGRYEQYF,TGTGCCAGTAGTGCCACAGGGAGGTACGAGCAGTACTTC
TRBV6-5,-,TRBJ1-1,CASSYLGQGNTEAFF,TGTGCCAGCAGTTATCTTGGGCAGGGGAACACTGAAGCTTTCTTT
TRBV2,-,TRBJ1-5,CASSTGTSNQPQHF,TGTGCCAGCAGTACCGGGACTAGCAATCAGCCCCAGCATTTT
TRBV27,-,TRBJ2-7,CASSFTTGAKFYEQYF,TGTGCCAGCAGTTTCACAACCGGGGCTAAGTTCTACGAGCAGTACTTC
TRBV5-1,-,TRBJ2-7,CASSLTPTGTSYEQYF,TGCGCCAGCAGCTTGACCCCGACAGGCACCTCCTACGAGCAGTACTTC
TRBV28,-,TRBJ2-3,CASSLYGGGDTQYF,TGTGCCAGCAGTTTATATGGGGGAGGAGATACGCAGTATTTT
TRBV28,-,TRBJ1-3,CASSTPGSGVRTIYF,TGTGCCAGCAGCACCCCGGGTAGTGGGGTAAGAACCATATATTTT
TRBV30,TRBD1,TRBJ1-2,CAWSVTGVYGYTF,TGTGCCTGGAGTGTCACAGGGGTGTATGGCTACACCTTC
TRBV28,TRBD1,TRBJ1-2,CASRQGSYGYTF,TGTGCCAGCAGACAGGGGAGTTATGGCTACACCTTC
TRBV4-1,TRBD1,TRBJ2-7,CASSHPTGGNYEQYF,TGCGCCAGCAGCCATCCGACAGGGGGGAATTACGAGCAGTACTTC
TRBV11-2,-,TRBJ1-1,CASSLAVWPEAFF,TGTGCCAGCAGCTTAGCGGTATGGCCTGAAGCTTTCTTT
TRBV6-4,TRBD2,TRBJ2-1,CASSDGLAGSHEQFF,TGTGCCAGCAGTGACGGGCTAGCGGGGTCCCATGAGCAGTTCTTC
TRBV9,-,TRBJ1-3,CASSARIGNTIYF,TGTGCCAGCAGCGCGAGGATCGGAAACACCATATATTTT
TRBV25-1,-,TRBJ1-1,CASSELGRSEAFF,TGTGCCAGCAGTGAATTGGGACGGTCTGAAGCTTTCTTT
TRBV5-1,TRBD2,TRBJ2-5,CASSPPGLAGERRETQYF,TGCGCCAGCAGCCCCCCGGGACTAGCGGGGGAGAGGAGGGAGACCCAGTACTTC
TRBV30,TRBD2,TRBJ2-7,CAWSGLAGDRSSYEQYF,TGTGCCTGGAGTGGACTAGCGGGGGACCGGAGCTCCTACGAGCAGTACTTC
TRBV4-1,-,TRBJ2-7,CASSQLAGYEQYF,TGCGCCAGCAGCCAATTGGCTGGCTACGAGCAGTACTTC
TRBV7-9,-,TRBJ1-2,CASSSETAIYGYTF,TGTGCCAGCAGCTCAGAGACAGCGATCTATGGCTACACCTTC
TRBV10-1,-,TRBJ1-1,CASSRWGEAFF,TGCGCCAGCAGTCGGTGGGGGGAAGCTTTCTTT